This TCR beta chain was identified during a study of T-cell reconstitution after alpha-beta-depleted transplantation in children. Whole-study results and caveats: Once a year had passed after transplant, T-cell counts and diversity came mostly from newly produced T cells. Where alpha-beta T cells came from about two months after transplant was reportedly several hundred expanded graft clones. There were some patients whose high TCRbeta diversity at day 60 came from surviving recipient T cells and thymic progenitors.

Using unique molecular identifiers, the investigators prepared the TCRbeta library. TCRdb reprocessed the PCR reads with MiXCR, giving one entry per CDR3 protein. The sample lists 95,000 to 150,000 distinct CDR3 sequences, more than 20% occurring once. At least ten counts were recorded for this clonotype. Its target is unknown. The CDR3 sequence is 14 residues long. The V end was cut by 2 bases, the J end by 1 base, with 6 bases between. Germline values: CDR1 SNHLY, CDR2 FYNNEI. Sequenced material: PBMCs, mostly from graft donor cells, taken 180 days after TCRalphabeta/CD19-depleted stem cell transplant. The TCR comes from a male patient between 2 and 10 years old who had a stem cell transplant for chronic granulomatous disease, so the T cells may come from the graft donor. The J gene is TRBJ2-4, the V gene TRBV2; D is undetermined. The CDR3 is CASSERAAKNIQYF. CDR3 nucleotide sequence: TGTGCCAGCAGTGAAAGGGCGGCCAAAAACATTCAGTACTTC.